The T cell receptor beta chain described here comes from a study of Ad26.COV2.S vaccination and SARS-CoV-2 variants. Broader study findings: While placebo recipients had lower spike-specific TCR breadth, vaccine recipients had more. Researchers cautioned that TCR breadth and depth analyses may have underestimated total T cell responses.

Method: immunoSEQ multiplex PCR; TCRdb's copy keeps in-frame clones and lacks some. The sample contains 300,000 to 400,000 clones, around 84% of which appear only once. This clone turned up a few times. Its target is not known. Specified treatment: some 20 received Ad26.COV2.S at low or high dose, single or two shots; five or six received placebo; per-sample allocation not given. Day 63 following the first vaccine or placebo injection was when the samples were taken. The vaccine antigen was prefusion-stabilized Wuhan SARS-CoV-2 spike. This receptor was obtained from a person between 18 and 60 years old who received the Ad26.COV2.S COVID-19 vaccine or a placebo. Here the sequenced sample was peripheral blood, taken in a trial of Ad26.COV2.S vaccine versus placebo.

The CDR3 DNA reads TGTGCCAGCAGAAACGGCGGGGGACCCAAAAACATTCAGTACTTC. Its translation: CASRNGGGPKNIQYF. The chain uses TRBV2 and TRBJ2-4, with 7 bases fitting TRBD2. The germline gives CDR1 SNHLY, CDR2 FYNNEI. V dropped 6 bases and J dropped 2; count of bases not matched to a gene: 7. The CDR3 has 15 amino acids.